This TCR beta chain derives from a study of OX40 agonist ivuxolimab in advanced cancers. TCRdb keeps only in-frame clones here, not all; method: immunoSEQ multiplex PCR. This sample has 35,000 to 40,000 clones, with 70% to 90% found just once. Study-level findings and limits: Expanded clones belonging to CD8+ T cells outnumbered, on average, those of CD4+.

As to this clone: Its target is not known.

Germline CDR1 and CDR2: SNHLY and FYNNEI. V lost 7 bases, J lost 5 bases, and 24 bases lay in between. This CDR3 spans 17 amino acids. The starting material was CD4+ or CD8+ T cells sorted from blood, obtained in a trial of the OX40 agonist ivuxolimab. The J gene is TRBJ1-5, the V gene TRBV2; D possibly corresponds to TRBD1 (5 bases). The sequence came from an adult with an advanced solid tumor such as melanoma, head and neck, liver or kidney cancer. The CDR3 nucleotides are TGTGCCAGCAACTTCGCTTCGGACATCCAGAACGATCAGCCCCAGCATTTT. This sequence encodes CASNFASDIQNDQPQHF.